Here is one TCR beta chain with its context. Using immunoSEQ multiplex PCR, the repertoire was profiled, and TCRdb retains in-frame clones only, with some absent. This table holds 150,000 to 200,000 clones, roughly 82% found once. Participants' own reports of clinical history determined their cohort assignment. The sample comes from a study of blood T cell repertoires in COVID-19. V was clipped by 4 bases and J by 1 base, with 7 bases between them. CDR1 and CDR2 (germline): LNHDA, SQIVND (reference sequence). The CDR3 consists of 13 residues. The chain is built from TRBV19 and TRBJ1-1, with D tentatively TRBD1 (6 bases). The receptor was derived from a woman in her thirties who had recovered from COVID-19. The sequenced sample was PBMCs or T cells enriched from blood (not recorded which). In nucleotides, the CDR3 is TGTGCCAGTAGTAAAGGGGGGAACACTGAAGCTTTCTTT. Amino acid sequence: CASSKGGNTEAFF.